Presented here are 17 T cell receptor beta chains from one specimen sequenced in a study of cytomegalovirus exposure and HLA in healthy donors (dated by TCRdb to about 2017). The receptor library was made with the immunoSEQ multiplex PCR assay. For the multiplex PCR, a mixture combining 60 forward primers for TCR Vbeta segments and 13 reverse primers for TCR Jbeta segments was used. The table comes from immuneACCESS by way of TCRdb, which keeps in-frame sequences with V and J called. Part of the clones is missing from these tables; in studies checked, under half for an unresolved V gene and the rest for unknown reasons. The sample contains tens of thousands of clones, around 75% of them found a single time. Roughly 14% of the sample comes from the top ten. The sequencing sample was made of PBMCs. The source of these receptors is a woman between 35 and 50 years old in good health and CMV-seropositive.

This clone was picked up a small number of times. The V gene is TRBV7-2, the J gene TRBJ1-2; 8 bases match TRBD1. CDR3 length: 16 residues. V gave up 0 bases and J gave up 9 bases; unmatched junction bases: 12. Germline V gene data show CDR1 as SGHTA and CDR2 as FQGNSA. The DNA of the CDR3 is TGTGCCAGCAGCTTAGCCGCCGGAACAGGGGGGGACCGCTACACCTTC. Translating gives CASSLAAGTGGDRYTF.

The chain uses TRBV30 and TRBJ2-7, with TRBD1 matching over 10 bases. Looked up from germline, CDR1 is GTSNPN and CDR2 is SVGIG (reference sequence). V was clipped by 3 bases and J by 4 bases; unmatched bases: 9. The CDR3 totals 15 residues. The CDR3 here is CAWSRGRDRGYEQYF. The CDR3 coding sequence is TGTGCCTGGAGCCGTGGCCGGGACAGGGGTTACGAGCAGTACTTC. The full variable domain, its missing parts supplied by reference TRBV30 and TRBJ2-7, is SQTIHQWPATLVQPVGSPLSLECTVEGTSNPNLYWYRQAAGRGLQLLFYSVGIGQISSEVPQNLSASRPQDRQFILSSKKLLLSDSGFYLCAWSRGRDRGYEQYFGPGTRLTVT.

The chain recombines TRBV2 with TRBJ1-2; no definite D call. The germline gives CDR1 SNHLY, CDR2 FYNNEI. Trimming took off 2 bases at V and 2 bases at J, with 6 bases between the two ends. The CDR3 is 13 residues long. The CDR3 is CASSETGNYGYTF. In DNA form, the CDR3 reads TGTGCCAGCAGTGAAACGGGAAACTATGGCTACACCTTC.

This clone was detected a few times. The chain links TRBV7-2 to TRBJ2-1; no clear D. CDR1 and CDR2 from the germline V gene are SGHTA and FQGNSA. Trimming took 5 bases from V and 2 from J, leaving 13 bases between them. The CDR3 consists of 15 residues. CDR3 DNA: TGTGCCAGCAGCCTGACATCTCTGGCCTACAATGAGCAGTTCTTC. The encoded protein is CASSLTSLAYNEQFF.

V is TRBV5-1 and J is TRBJ1-2; TRBD1 agrees at 8 bases. V was clipped by 3 bases and J by 8 bases; unmatched bases: 9. Germline V gene sequence: CDR1 SGHRS, CDR2 YFSETQ. This CDR3 is 14 amino acids long. The CDR3 loop is CASSSLAGTGGYTF. The CDR3 coding sequence is TGCGCCAGCAGCTCGCTGGCCGGGACAGGAGGCTACACCTTC.

The CDR3 protein is CASSFGRDRVFGYTF. CDR3 coding DNA: TGTGCCAGCAGCTTTGGCCGGGACAGGGTGTTTGGCTACACCTTC. The V gene is TRBV7-2, the J gene TRBJ1-2; 9 bases align to TRBD1. V shed 3 bases and J 7 bases; nucleotides not matched to a gene: 9. Germline V gene data show CDR1 as SGHTA and CDR2 as FQGNSA. The CDR3 consists of 15 residues.

This clone appeared a single time. The chain joins TRBV11-2 to TRBJ2-7; 8 bases are a match to TRBD1. The CDR3 is made up of 14 amino acids. V was clipped by 1 base and J by 5 bases; unmatched bases: 4. Germline V gene data show CDR1 as SGHAT and CDR2 as FQNNGV. The CDR3 DNA is TGTGCCAGCAGCTTAGGGCAGGGGGCCCACGAGCAGTACTTC. Translated, it gives CASSLGQGAHEQYF.

The chain uses TRBV18 and TRBJ1-1; weak D call: TRBD1 (5 bases). CDR1 is KGHSH and CDR2 is LQKENI in the germline V gene. V was pared by 3 bases and J by 6 bases, with 17 bases between. The CDR3 length is 15 residues. CDR3 in amino acids: CASSPVRGGVAEAFF. The CDR3 DNA reads as TGTGCCAGCTCACCGGTGAGGGGCGGGGTCGCTGAAGCTTTCTTT.

The genes are TRBV6-6 and TRBJ1-1, with unresolved D. Germline V gives CDR1 MNHNY, CDR2 SVGAGI (reference sequence). This CDR3 contains 15 residues. Between the trimmed V and J ends, which lost 7 bases and 0 bases, there was a span of 15 bases. Written as DNA, the CDR3 is TGTGCCAGCACCCCGGGGATTCTAATGAACACTGAAGCTTTCTTT. It encodes CASTPGILMNTEAFF.

This chain uses TRBV10-3 with TRBJ1-3; a weak D match, TRBD1 (5 bases). V was trimmed by 4 bases and J by 8 bases, leaving 12 bases between them. Germline V gene data show CDR1 as ENHRY and CDR2 as SYGVKD. There are 13 residues in the CDR3. CDR3 sequence: CAISARAEDTIYF. Written as DNA, the CDR3 is TGTGCCATCAGTGCCAGGGCCGAGGACACCATATATTTT.

V gene TRBV5-1 combines with J gene TRBJ2-1, with 10 bases that match TRBD2. CDR1 and CDR2 (germline): SGHRS, YFSETQ. The CDR3 consists of 14 residues. V dropped 4 bases and J dropped 6; count of bases not matched to a gene: 4. The CDR3 loop reads CASSGRTSGNEQFF. The CDR3 DNA sequence: TGCGCCAGCAGCGGAAGGACTAGCGGCAATGAGCAGTTCTTC. The entire variable domain, with the rest obtained from reference TRBV5-1 and TRBJ2-1, is as follows: KAGVTQTPRYLIKTRGQQVTLSCSPISGHRSVSWYQQTPGQGLQFLFEYFSETQRNKGNFPGRFSGRQFSNSRSEMNVSTLELGDSALYLCASSGRTSGNEQFFGPGTRLTVL.

The rearrangement links TRBV11-2 to TRBJ1-4; 8 positions agree with TRBD1. J was trimmed by 7 bases and V by 5 bases; bases with no gene match: 6. The CDR3 has 14 residues. CDR1 is SGHAT and CDR2 is FQNNGV in the germline V gene. The CDR3 DNA reads as TGTGCCAGCAGCCAGGGGGCGGAAGGTGAAAAACTGTTTTTT. It yields the protein CASSQGAEGEKLFF.

The V call is TRBV5-1, the J call TRBJ2-2; D perhaps matches TRBD2 (6 bases). The CDR3 has 16 amino acids. Germline CDR1 reads SGHRS; CDR2 reads YFSETQ. The V end was cut by 0 bases, the J end by 3 bases, with 12 bases between. CDR3 in DNA: TGCGCCAGCAGCTTGGGTCCTAGCGAATACACCGGGGAGCTGTTTTTT. This codes for CASSLGPSEYTGELFF.

This chain links TRBV29-1 with TRBJ2-5; tentative D call: TRBD1 (7 bases). Trimming removed 1 base at V and 3 bases at J, with 21 bases between. Germline V gene lookup returns CDR1 SQVTM and CDR2 ANQGSEA. This CDR3 contains 17 residues. DNA of the CDR3: TGCAGCGTTGAAGTAGTGGCAGGGGGGACGAGAAAAGAGACCCAGTACTTC. Translating gives CSVEVVAGGTRKETQYF.

J is TRBJ2-3 and V is TRBV5-1, with TRBD1 identical over 8 bases. Germline loops: CDR1 SGHRS, CDR2 YFSETQ. The CDR3 length is 16 residues. V lost 7 bases and J lost 9; bases outside the gene matches: 19. The CDR3 DNA follows: TGCGCCAGCGACCGGGATACCTCAGGGGGCAGATCAACGCAGTATTTT. It translates to CASDRDTSGGRSTQYF.

The rearrangement uses TRBV12-5 and TRBJ1-4, with 9 bases identical to TRBD1. The CDR3 has 14 residues. V shed 5 bases, J shed 8 bases, and the junction held 6 bases outside the gene matches. CDR1 is LGHNT, CDR2 FRNRAP, per germline. CDR3 sequence (DNA): TGTGCTAGTGGTCCGGGACAGGGAAGGGAAAAACTGTTTTTT. Its protein product is CASGPGQGREKLFF. Full variable domain (rest looked up from reference TRBV12-5 and TRBJ1-4): DARVTQTPRHKVTEMGQEVTMRCQPILGHNTVFWYRQTMMQGLELLAYFRNRAPLDDSGMPKDRFSAEMPDATLATLKIQPSEPRDSAVYFCASGPGQGREKLFFGSGTQLSVL.

V and J are TRBV4-3 and TRBJ1-4; 9 bases align to TRBD1. Germline CDR1 is LGHNA and CDR2 is YSLEER. The V and J ends lost 0 bases and 7 bases, in that order; junction bases with no gene match: 6. The CDR3 contains 16 residues. CDR3 protein: CASSQEGGTGSEKLFF. CDR3 DNA: TGCGCCAGCAGCCAAGAGGGGGGGACAGGGTCTGAAAAACTGTTTTTT.